A single sample gave rise to the 2 T cell receptor beta chains below, sequenced in a study of blood T cell repertoires in COVID-19. Assay used: immunoSEQ multiplex PCR; TCRdb lists only in-frame clones, some missing. The table has 150,000 or so clones, around four fifths seen once. The sequenced sample was PBMCs or T cells enriched from blood (not recorded which). All receptors derive from a woman in her forties or fifties who had recovered from COVID-19.

This clone was picked up a small number of times. The V call is TRBV5-5, the J call TRBJ2-7, with D possibly being TRBD2 (5 bases). V gave up 4 bases and J gave up 2 bases, with 16 bases separating them. The germline V gene encodes CDR1 SGHKS and CDR2 YYEKEE (reference sequence). CDR3 size: 15 residues. The CDR3 is CASSQNPSGTYEQYV. CDR3 DNA: TGTGCCAGCAGCCAAAACCCCAGCGGCACCTACGAGCAGTACGTC.

This clone was detected only a few times. The genes are TRBV19 and TRBJ1-1, with 10 bases matching TRBD1. Germline values: CDR1 LNHDA, CDR2 SQIVND (reference sequence). This CDR3 contains 14 residues. Trimming took 5 bases from V and 4 from J; bases not matched to a gene: 4. In nucleotides, the CDR3 is TGTGCCAGTAGTGACAGGGGGCACGGCACTGAAGCTTTCTTT. Translated: CASSDRGHGTEAFF.